The 26 T cell receptor beta chains given below trace back to one sample, sequenced in a study of blood T cell repertoires in COVID-19. Libraries were prepared by immunoSEQ multiplex PCR; TCRdb keeps only in-frame clonotypes and omits some of them. The sample has about 200,000 clones, more than 75% seen once. Material: peripheral blood. The receptors derive from a man aged 40-55 years with active or convalescent COVID-19.

The chain carries TRBV5-3 and TRBJ2-5, with D possibly TRBD1 on 5 matching bases. Being an ORF, TRBV5-3 has a function that is uncertain. This CDR3 is 16 amino acids long. The ends were cut back, 5 bases at V and 1 base at J, with 18 bases in the middle. CDR3 sequence: CARRSNLPGPQETQYF. CDR3 DNA sequence: TGTGCCAGAAGGTCGAACCTGCCAGGGCCCCAAGAGACCCAGTACTTC.

The chain links TRBV5-5 to TRBJ1-5; TRBD1 is a possible D gene (5 bases). V lost 2 bases and J lost 8, with 11 bases in between. Germline V gives CDR1 SGHKS, CDR2 YYEKEE (reference sequence). The CDR3 runs 13 residues. The CDR3 bases are TGTGCCAGCAGCTTAGAAGGGGCCAAGCCCCAGCATTTT. It codes for CASSLEGAKPQHF. Filled out from reference TRBV5-5 and TRBJ1-5, the complete variable domain reads DAGVTQSPTHLIKTRGQQVTLRCSPISGHKSVSWYQQVLGQGPQFIFQYYEKEERGRGNFPDRFSARQFPNYSSELNVNALLLGDSALYLCASSLEGAKPQHFGDGTRLSIL.

The chain is built from TRBV19 and TRBJ2-2, with D tentatively TRBD2 (5 bases). The CDR3 has 15 residues. The V gene lost 3 bases and the J gene lost 7 bases, with 15 bases spanning the gap. Germline CDR1 LNHDA, CDR2 SQIVND (reference sequence). The chain's CDR3 is CASSMVWLADGELFF. CDR3 bases: TGTGCCAGTAGTATGGTTTGGCTAGCTGACGGGGAGCTGTTTTTT.

The chain's CDR3 is CSAKGNEQFF. The CDR3 region has the DNA TGCAGTGCTAAGGGGAATGAGCAGTTCTTC. The rearrangement joins TRBV20-1 to TRBJ2-1, with D possibly TRBD1 on 5 matching bases. CDR3 length equals 10 residues. Germline V lookup: CDR1 DFQATT, CDR2 SNEGSKA (reference sequence). The V gene lost 4 bases and the J gene lost 7 bases, with 5 bases spanning the gap.

The gene calls are TRBV29-1 and TRBJ1-2; the D gene is possibly TRBD1 (5 bases). V was shortened by 1 base and J by 6 bases, with 12 bases between the two germline ends. This CDR3 is built from 13 residues. The V gene's germline CDR1 is SQVTM and CDR2 ANQGSEA. The CDR3 reads CSVEAQGSHGYTF. The CDR3 DNA sequence: TGCAGCGTTGAAGCCCAGGGTTCCCATGGCTACACCTTC.

V and J are TRBV27 and TRBJ1-5; D ambiguous. Trimming cost V 6 bases and J 1 base, with 13 bases left between them. The CDR3 has 15 residues. Germline-derived CDR1 and CDR2 are MNHEY and SMNVEV (reference sequence). DNA of the CDR3: TGTGCCAGCAGCTTCGAGGGCGGGAGCAATCAGCCCCAGCATTTT. Its protein product is CASSFEGGSNQPQHF.

This clone was counted a single time. The chain combines TRBV5-1 with TRBJ1-1; 7 bases are a match to TRBD1. V lost 5 bases, J lost 6 bases, and 1 base stayed unmatched. Germline CDR1 is SGHRS and CDR2 is YFSETQ. This CDR3 has 11 amino acids. This chain's CDR3 is CASRTGSEAFF. CDR3 DNA: TGCGCCAGCAGGACAGGGTCTGAAGCTTTCTTT.

V is TRBV2 and J is TRBJ1-1; 10 bases match TRBD1. CDR3 length: 13 amino acids. The germline CDR1 and CDR2 sequences are SNHLY and FYNNEI. V gave up 8 bases and J gave up 5 bases; unmatched junction bases: 5. CDR3 loop: CASSPGQGTEAFF. The CDR3 nucleotides are TGTGCCAGCTCCCCGGGACAGGGGACTGAAGCTTTCTTT.

This chain links TRBV30 with TRBJ2-7; 8 bases are shared with TRBD1. CDR1 is GTSNPN, CDR2 SVGIG, per germline (reference sequence). CDR3 length equals 13 residues. The ends lost 6 bases at V and 0 bases at J; junction bases unmatched: 4. Written as DNA, the CDR3 is TGTGCCTGCGGACAGGGAAACTCCTACGAGCAGTACTTC. The encoded protein is CACGQGNSYEQYF.

This clone was recorded only once. CDR3 sequence reads: CASSLGSGQSHYNEQFF. In DNA form, the CDR3 reads TGTGCCAGTAGCCTGGGTAGTGGGCAGAGCCACTACAATGAGCAGTTCTTC. This rearrangement joins TRBV19 to TRBJ2-1; D is ambiguous. Deletions cut 6 bases from V and 3 bases from J, with 21 bases between. This CDR3 contains 17 residues. Germline-derived CDR1 and CDR2 are LNHDA and SQIVND (reference sequence).

This clone was seen only once. The chain recombines TRBV19 with TRBJ2-3, with D perhaps TRBD1 (6 bases). Trimming took off 8 bases at V and 9 bases at J, with 27 bases between the two ends. The length of the CDR3 is 16 residues. Germline V lookup: CDR1 LNHDA, CDR2 SQIVND (reference sequence). CDR3 loop: CASGAQGLLGAQTQYF. The CDR3 coding sequence is TGTGCCAGTGGGGCGCAGGGGCTCCTTGGGGCTCAAACGCAGTATTTT.

In its sample, this clone was seen once. The V call is TRBV25-1, the J call TRBJ1-1; D might be TRBD1 (6 bases). There are 14 residues in the CDR3. Germline-derived CDR1 and CDR2 are MGHDK and SYGVNS. V lost 2 bases to trimming and J lost 6 bases, with 13 bases between them. CDR3 amino acids: CASSEPGHPAEAFF. The CDR3 DNA reads as TGTGCCAGCAGTGAACCGGGACACCCTGCTGAAGCTTTCTTT.

This chain connects TRBV9 to TRBJ1-3, with 8 bases fitting TRBD1. The CDR3 spans 14 residues. Trimming removed 2 bases from V and 3 bases from J; junction bases left unmatched: 1. Germline V lookup: CDR1 SGDLS, CDR2 YYNGEE. CDR3 region: CASSVTGVGNTIYF. CDR3 nucleotides: TGTGCCAGCAGCGTGACAGGGGTTGGAAACACCATATATTTT.

CDR3 bases: TGTGCCAGCAGTTTTTGGGGACAGGGAAGAGCAACTAATGAAAAACTGTTTTTT. Encoded protein: CASSFWGQGRATNEKLFF. V gene TRBV28 combines with J gene TRBJ1-4; TRBD1 matches 9 bases. The length of the CDR3 is 18 residues. Unmatched junction bases numbered 8, after V lost 3 bases and J lost 0 bases. Germline CDR1 reads MDHEN; CDR2 reads SYDVKM.

The chain has TRBV30 and TRBJ1-3; D gene unclear. Germline V CDR1 and CDR2: GTSNPN, SVGIG (reference sequence). The CDR3 totals 15 residues. V was trimmed by 8 bases and J by 0 bases, leaving 17 bases between them. Written as DNA, the CDR3 is TGTGCCAGGTCCGTTGGGCCCGCCTCTGGAAACACCATATATTTT. Amino acids: CARSVGPASGNTIYF.

The count of this clone is one. The genes are TRBV9 and TRBJ2-3; 8 bases are shared with TRBD2. This CDR3 is 15 amino acids long. The ends lost 0 bases at V and 5 bases at J; junction bases unmatched: 5. Germline lookup yields CDR1 SGDLS and CDR2 YYNGEE. The CDR3 protein is CASSVGSGSGDTQYF. As DNA, the CDR3 is TGTGCCAGCAGCGTAGGAAGCGGGAGCGGAGATACGCAGTATTTT.

The CDR3 here is CATSEARVSTYNEQFF. The CDR3, as DNA: TGTGCCACCAGTGAAGCCCGGGTGTCTACCTACAATGAGCAGTTCTTC. The rearrangement joins TRBV24-1 to TRBJ2-1; no clear D gene. The CDR3 sequence is 16 residues long. Germline loops: CDR1 KGHDR, CDR2 SFDVKD. V was cut by 4 bases and J by 2 bases, with 14 bases left in between.

The chain couples TRBV18 to TRBJ2-7; 9 bases are shared with TRBD2. The germline gives CDR1 KGHSH, CDR2 LQKENI. The CDR3 consists of 14 residues. V was pared by 5 bases and J by 5 bases, with 7 bases of the junction left unmatched. The CDR3 protein is CASSTLAGIDEQYF. The CDR3 region has the DNA TGTGCCAGCTCAACTCTAGCGGGAATTGACGAGCAGTACTTC.

The chain couples TRBV4-3 to TRBJ2-6; 11 bases map to TRBD1. V lost 1 base, J lost 2 bases, and 7 bases stayed unmatched. The CDR3 extends over 19 amino acids. Germline V gene lookup returns CDR1 LGHNA and CDR2 YSLEER. The CDR3 reads CASSQASGTGGPGANVLTF. The DNA of the CDR3 is TGCGCCAGCAGCCAAGCCTCCGGGACAGGGGGGCCTGGGGCCAACGTCCTGACTTTC.

The chain carries TRBV5-4 and TRBJ2-6; 10 nucleotides align to TRBD1. Germline CDR1 and CDR2: SGHNT and YYREEE (reference sequence). The V and J ends lost 5 bases and 0 bases, in that order; junction bases with no gene match: 5. This CDR3 comprises 17 residues. The CDR3: CASRRDRGSSGANVLTF. In DNA form, the CDR3 reads TGTGCCAGCAGGAGGGACAGGGGATCCTCTGGGGCCAACGTCCTGACTTTC.

This clone was detected once. This CDR3 reads CASSHRQVRNIQYF. The CDR3 region has the DNA TGTGCCAGCAGCCATCGACAGGTCCGAAACATTCAGTACTTC. V gene TRBV3-1 (or the pseudogene TRBV3-2) combines with J gene TRBJ2-4; the D gene is possibly TRBD1 (6 bases). CDR3 length: 14 residues. CDR1 is LGHDT, CDR2 YNNKEL, per germline (reference sequence). The V and J ends lost 3 bases and 6 bases respectively, with 12 bases between them.

The V gene is TRBV27, the J gene TRBJ2-7; 12 bases agree with TRBD2. Germline assignment: CDR1 MNHEY and CDR2 SMNVEV (reference sequence). This CDR3 region has 15 residues. V gave up 6 bases and J gave up 8 bases; unmatched junction bases: 11. The CDR3 sequence is CASSLRLAGAPKQYF. In nucleotides, the CDR3 is TGTGCCAGCAGCTTAAGACTAGCGGGGGCTCCTAAGCAGTACTTC.

The chain employs TRBV27 and TRBJ2-6; the match to TRBD1 covers 10 bases. The CDR3 sequence is 16 residues long. With V trimmed by 9 bases and J by 0 bases, 5 bases remained unmatched. Germline V gene sequence: CDR1 MNHEY, CDR2 SMNVEV (reference sequence). CDR3 coding DNA: TGTGCCAGTAGTAGGACAGGGGGCTCTGGGGCCAACGTCCTGACTTTC. Translated, it gives CASSRTGGSGANVLTF.

Turning to this clone: The sample holds other DNA sequences that translate to the same CDR3. V is TRBV3-1 (or the pseudogene TRBV3-2) and J is TRBJ2-3, with 7 positions matching TRBD2. The trim removed 5 bases at V and 0 bases at J, leaving 2 bases unmatched. The CDR3 length is 14 residues. Germline CDR1 is LGHDT and CDR2 is YNNKEL (reference sequence). The CDR3 coding sequence is TGTGCCAGCAGCTATAGCGGGAGCACAGATACGCAGTATTTT. It translates to CASSYSGSTDTQYF.

V usage is TRBV2 and J usage is TRBJ2-2, with D unresolved. There are 12 residues in the CDR3. V was shortened by 5 bases and J by 5 bases, with 6 bases between the two germline ends. The germline CDR1 and CDR2 sequences are SNHLY and FYNNEI. The CDR3 bases are TGTGCCAGCAGTCAGGCAACCGGGGAGCTGTTTTTT. It translates to CASSQATGELFF. The whole variable domain, remainder taken from reference TRBV2 and TRBJ2-2, is EPEVTQTPSHQVTQMGQEVILRCVPISNHLYFYWYRQILGQKVEFLVSFYNNEISEKSEIFDDQFSVERPDGSNFTLKIRSTKLEDSAMYFCASSQATGELFFGEGSRLTVL.

The sample holds a few counts of this clone. CDR3 nucleotides: TGTGCCAGCAGCCAAGAGGTCGGGGGGGGCACCAGGGCCTACGAGCAGTACTTC. This sequence encodes CASSQEVGGGTRAYEQYF. The genes are TRBV4-2 and TRBJ2-7, with 8 nucleotides matching TRBD2. Trimming took 0 bases from V and 2 from J; bases not matched to a gene: 12. The CDR3 has 18 amino acids. The germline V gene has CDR1 LGHNA and CDR2 YNFKEQ.